This paragraph covers one T cell receptor beta chain sequence. This sample stems from a study of T cells after posttransplantation cyclophosphamide. Treatment was busulfan-fludarabine conditioning, a marrow graft, and cyclophosphamide on days +3 and +4. The germline gives CDR1 ENHRY, CDR2 SYGVKD. CDR3 length: 15 residues. Trimming pared 8 bases from V and 0 bases from J, leaving 13 bases between. Using immunoSEQ multiplex PCR, the repertoire was profiled, and TCRdb retains in-frame clones only, with some absent. This table holds 6,100 or so clones, 70% to 75% found once. The sequence derives from a male patient aged 25 to 39 who received an allogeneic stem cell transplant from a related donor, was CMV-positive, and had acute GVHD only. Some of the T cells may derive from the graft donor. The chain has TRBV10-3 and TRBJ2-2; tentatively, D is TRBD1 (6 bases). Source: PBMCs, taken almost 1,500 days after allogeneic stem cell transplant with posttransplant cyclophosphamide. The CDR3: CAIPRQAPNTGELFF. The CDR3 DNA reads as TGTGCCATCCCAAGACAGGCCCCGAACACCGGGGAGCTGTTTTTT.